The next 23 T cell receptor beta chains were all read from a single sample in a study of early T cells in non-severe SARS-CoV-2 infection. TCRdb re-analysed the 5' RACE reads in MiXCR, keeping a single row per CDR3 protein. This sample has 55,000 to 80,000 distinct CDR3 sequences; over 10% occur once, and the top ten carry approximately 1.3%. The sample in question was whole blood, obtained at baseline. The receptors come from an adult who was a healthcare worker with PCR-confirmed SARS-CoV-2 infection or an uninfected control (not recorded which).

This clonotype was found many times. The chain employs TRBV20-1 and TRBJ2-5, with D perhaps being TRBD1 or TRBD2 (5 bases each). V was cut by 0 bases and J by 2 bases, with 16 bases left in between. Per the germline V gene, CDR1 is DFQATT and CDR2 is SNEGSKA (reference sequence). The CDR3 has 16 amino acids. In DNA form, the CDR3 reads TGCAGTGCTAGAGACTTGTACGAGGGGCCTCAAGAGACCCAGTACTTC. Translated: CSARDLYEGPQETQYF.

This clonotype appeared a few times. The chain carries TRBV6-5 and TRBJ2-2; 9 nucleotides match TRBD1. J lost 1 base, V lost 6 bases, and 6 bases had no gene match. Germline V CDR1 and CDR2: MNHEY, SVGAGI. This CDR3 is 16 amino acids long. CDR3 residues: CASRADRGRNTGELFF. CDR3 sequence (DNA): TGTGCCAGCAGAGCAGACAGGGGGAGGAACACCGGGGAGCTGTTTTTT.

The table lists this clonotype with many counts. The V and J genes are TRBV20-1 and TRBJ2-1, with TRBD2 matching over 14 bases. The CDR3 spans 16 residues. Germline V gives CDR1 DFQATT, CDR2 SNEGSKA (reference sequence). J gave up 8 bases and V 0 bases, and 6 bases lay outside the gene matches. The CDR3 region is CSARDQGLAGVYEQFF. Written as DNA, the CDR3 is TGCAGTGCTAGAGATCAGGGACTAGCGGGAGTCTATGAGCAGTTCTTC.

This clonotype occurred a few times. The chain is built from TRBV12-3 or TRBV12-4 and TRBJ1-5; TRBD1 matches 7 bases. Trimming at V came to 1 base and at J to 15 bases, leaving 9 bases not matched to a gene. This CDR3 has 13 residues. DNA of the CDR3: TGTGCCAGCAGTTTAGGCTCTGGGGGACAGCGGCATTTT. Amino acid sequence: CASSLGSGGQRHF.

This clonotype was seen more than once but under ten times. At one of its ends the junction is not consistent with the germline gene, which may arise from a read error. The gene calls are TRBV29-1 and TRBJ2-7, with D perhaps assigned TRBD1 or TRBD2 (6 bases each). This CDR3 region has 10 residues. CDR1 and CDR2 (germline): SQVTM, ANQGSEA. Here the CDR3 DNA reads TGCAGCGTGAGGGGGGACCCGCGGGACTTC. Its translation is CSVRGDPRDF.

This clonotype came up a few times. The chain employs TRBV10-3 and TRBJ2-7; the D is unclear. The CDR3 sequence is 14 residues long. CDR1 is ENHRY and CDR2 is SYGVKD in the germline V gene. V lost 0 bases and J 7 bases, leaving 13 bases between the germline ends. The CDR3 protein is CAISESVLLMEQYF. The CDR3 DNA sequence: TGTGCCATCAGTGAGTCGGTACTCCTCATGGAGCAGTACTTC.

This clonotype has ten or more counts. J is TRBJ2-5 and V is TRBV6-5, with 13 bases fitting TRBD2. The V gene's germline CDR1 is MNHEY and CDR2 SVGAGI. CDR3 length equals 15 residues. The V gene end was trimmed by 6 bases and the J gene end by 5 bases; junction bases not matched to a gene: 6. As DNA, the CDR3 is TGTGCCAGCAGGCTGACTAGCGGGGGGTATGAGACCCAGTACTTC. Amino acids: CASRLTSGGYETQYF.

There are a few counts of this clonotype. This chain uses TRBV20-1 with TRBJ2-7; a weak D match, TRBD2 (6 bases). The V gene lost 6 bases and the J gene lost 5 bases, with 20 bases spanning the gap. The CDR3 sequence is 14 residues long. The germline V gene has CDR1 DFQATT and CDR2 SNEGSKA (reference sequence). CDR3 nucleotide sequence: TGCAGTGCCCGAACGGGGGACGTTCTCGACGAGCAGTACTTC. Its protein is CSARTGDVLDEQYF.

This clonotype was counted between two and nine times. The V gene is TRBV6-2 or TRBV6-3, the J gene TRBJ2-7, with D perhaps being TRBD1 or TRBD2 (5 bases each). This CDR3 has 14 residues. The germline V gene has CDR1 MNHEY and CDR2 SVGEGT. The V end lost 4 bases, the J end lost 3 bases, and 13 bases lay between the germline ends. The CDR3 reads CASSSRDRNYEQYF. The DNA for the CDR3 is TGTGCCAGCAGTTCCCGGGACCGCAACTACGAGCAGTACTTC.

This clonotype showed up just a few times. This chain uses TRBV12-3 or TRBV12-4 with TRBJ2-7; D is undetermined. The V gene lost 6 bases and the J gene lost 4 bases, with 10 bases spanning the gap. CDR3 length: 12 residues. CDR3 sequence reads: CASSPNRYEQYF. The CDR3 DNA is TGTGCCAGCAGCCCCAATAGATACGAGCAGTACTTC.

This clonotype showed up just a few times. V gene TRBV18 combines with J gene TRBJ1-1; TRBD1 is a possible D gene (5 bases). Trimming cost V 6 bases and J 4 bases, with 9 bases left between them. Germline assignment: CDR1 KGHSH and CDR2 LQKENI. The CDR3 consists of 12 residues. Here the CDR3 reads CASSGGGTEAFF. DNA of the CDR3: TGTGCCAGCTCTGGGGGAGGCACTGAAGCTTTCTTT.

This clonotype was seen more than once but under ten times. This sequence joins TRBV20-1 and TRBJ2-7, with TRBD2 as a possible D gene (7 bases). This CDR3 is built from 12 residues. V lost 5 bases and J 1 base, leaving 9 bases between the germline ends. The germline V gene encodes CDR1 DFQATT and CDR2 SNEGSKA (reference sequence). CDR3 residues: CSAGGASYEQYF. As DNA, the CDR3 is TGCAGTGCTGGGGGGGCATCCTACGAGCAGTACTTC.

CDR3 bases: TGTGCCAGCGGATCTGGGGAGGGGCTAGAGCAGTACTTC. This gives the protein CASGSGEGLEQYF. The chain combines TRBV27 with TRBJ2-7; 7 nucleotides align to TRBD2. Germline-derived CDR1 and CDR2 are MNHEY and SMNVEV (reference sequence). V dropped 8 bases and J dropped 7; count of bases not matched to a gene: 11. CDR3 length: 13 amino acids.

The chain couples TRBV11-2 to TRBJ2-7; D call uncertain. The V and J ends lost 2 bases and 6 bases respectively, with 11 bases between them. The CDR3 covers 13 residues. Germline lookup yields CDR1 SGHAT and CDR2 FQNNGV. CDR3: CASSLRSRGEQYF. DNA of the CDR3: TGTGCCAGCAGCTTACGATCTAGAGGCGAGCAGTACTTC.

The chain has TRBV11-2 and TRBJ1-1; 8 bases agree with TRBD1. J was trimmed by 3 bases and V by 2 bases; bases with no gene match: 2. This CDR3 is 14 amino acids long. Per the germline V gene, CDR1 is SGHAT and CDR2 is FQNNGV. The CDR3 here is CASSLNRGDTEAFF. Written as DNA, the CDR3 is TGTGCCAGCAGCTTAAACAGGGGGGACACTGAAGCTTTCTTT.

As DNA, the CDR3 is TGTGCCAGCAGCCCGACGGACAGGGAAGGGACCGGGGAGCTGTTTTTT. Protein: CASSPTDREGTGELFF. The chain links TRBV3-1 to TRBJ2-2, with 8 bases aligning to TRBD1. The CDR3 is 16 residues long. J gave up 5 bases and V 4 bases, and 9 bases lay outside the gene matches. In germline, CDR1 is LGHDT, CDR2 YNNKEL (reference sequence).

The chain links TRBV7-9 to TRBJ2-1; D is ambiguous. Trimming pared 6 bases from V and 2 bases from J, leaving 14 bases between. The germline V gene encodes CDR1 SEHNR and CDR2 FQNEAQ (reference sequence). This CDR3 comprises 15 residues. In DNA form, the CDR3 reads TGTGCCAGCAGATCTGACCCAGCCGCCTACAATGAGCAGTTCTTC. As protein: CASRSDPAAYNEQFF.

This clonotype was counted only a few times. The chain links TRBV5-1 to TRBJ2-1; D ambiguous. V shed 2 bases and J shed 1 base, with 25 bases lying between them. The germline gives CDR1 SGHRS, CDR2 YFSETQ. The CDR3 runs 20 residues. CDR3 nucleotides: TGCGCCAGCAGCTTACCTTTGCGAGACGTGGCCCTGATATCCTACAATGAGCAGTTCTTC. It is translated as CASSLPLRDVALISYNEQFF.

The sample holds a few counts of this clonotype. V and J are TRBV28 and TRBJ2-2; the D gene is possibly TRBD1 (6 bases). Germline values: CDR1 MDHEN, CDR2 SYDVKM. V was cut by 3 bases and J by 4 bases, with 9 bases left in between. The CDR3 is 14 amino acids. CDR3 in DNA: TGTGCCAGCAGTTTTGGGGGCCTCACCGGGGAGCTGTTTTTT. The encoded protein is CASSFGGLTGELFF.

This clonotype has ten or more counts. This sequence joins TRBV12-3 or TRBV12-4 and TRBJ2-1; D is possibly TRBD2 (6 bases). V was trimmed by 2 bases and J by 6 bases, leaving 8 bases between them. The CDR3 spans 13 residues. The CDR3 loop is CASSLLTSNEQFF. CDR3 DNA sequence: TGTGCCAGCAGTTTATTGACTAGCAATGAGCAGTTCTTC.

This clonotype was picked up a small number of times. This chain connects TRBV20-1 to TRBJ1-4, with 10 bases that match TRBD1. Germline lookup yields CDR1 DFQATT and CDR2 SNEGSKA (reference sequence). This CDR3 region has 13 residues. V lost 6 bases to trimming and J lost 8 bases; unmatched junction nucleotides: 6. DNA for the CDR3: TGCAGTGCCTACGACAGGGGGCAGGAAAAACTGTTTTTT. Protein: CSAYDRGQEKLFF.

This clonotype appeared many times. The chain employs TRBV9 and TRBJ2-5, with D possibly being TRBD1 (6 bases). V was shortened by 4 bases and J by 4 bases, with 14 bases between the two germline ends. The CDR3 covers 14 residues. In germline, CDR1 is SGDLS, CDR2 YYNGEE. In DNA form, the CDR3 reads TGTGCCAGCAGCCGCGCCGTGGGGGCAGAGACCCAGTACTTC. Amino acids: CASSRAVGAETQYF.

This clonotype was recorded a few times. V and J are TRBV12-3 or TRBV12-4 and TRBJ2-7, with 9 bases that match TRBD2. V lost 3 bases, J lost 5 bases, and 5 bases stayed unmatched. The CDR3 loop spans 14 amino acids. The CDR3 reads CASSFISGGHEQYF. CDR3 nucleotide sequence: TGTGCCAGCAGTTTTATTAGCGGGGGTCACGAGCAGTACTTC.